These 28 T cell receptor beta chains originate from one sample sequenced in a study of blood T cells in healthy people across ages. Combining a sample-barcoded 5' primer with a J-beta primer mix, a second PCR ran for about 7 to 11 cycles. TCRdb used MiXCR to reprocess the 5' RACE reads, holding one entry per CDR3 protein. Here the sample spans roughly 900,000 distinct CDR3 sequences, around 26% being singletons. The sequenced sample was blood. Receptors originate from a woman of 80 years or more in good health.

In its sample, this clonotype was seen many times. This chain uses TRBV20-1 with TRBJ1-5; TRBD1 might be the D (6 bases). Germline V CDR1 and CDR2: DFQATT, SNEGSKA (reference sequence). With 2 bases removed from V and 4 bases from J, the gap between germline ends came to 12 bases. The CDR3 runs to 14 residues. CDR3 sequence: CSARRGTFNQPQHF. In nucleotides, the CDR3 is TGCAGTGCTAGAAGGGGGACATTTAATCAGCCCCAGCATTTT.

Turning to this clonotype: Just one base apart from a much larger clone, this may be a read error. This chain links TRBV7-2 with TRBJ1-4, with D unclear. The CDR3 has 13 amino acids. Looked up from germline, CDR1 is SGHTA and CDR2 is FQGNSA. The CDR3 protein is CASSPPYNEKRFF. As DNA, the CDR3 is TGTGCCAGCAGCCCACCCTACAATGAAAAACGGTTTTTT.

This clonotype was detected ten times or more. The chain employs TRBV7-9 and TRBJ2-3, with TRBD1 matching 7 bases. Unmatched junction bases numbered 5, after V lost 3 bases and J lost 2 bases. CDR3 size: 15 residues. Germline CDR1 is SEHNR and CDR2 is FQNEAQ (reference sequence). The CDR3 coding sequence is TGTGCCAGCAGCTTTAGGCAGGGGGTCACAGATACGCAGTATTTT. Encoded protein: CASSFRQGVTDTQYF.

This clonotype has ten or more counts. The rearrangement uses TRBV20-1 and TRBJ2-7; D gene unclear. The length of the CDR3 is 16 residues. Germline assignment: CDR1 DFQATT and CDR2 SNEGSKA (reference sequence). V dropped 4 bases and J dropped 3 bases, with 22 bases sitting between them. The CDR3 here is CSAKIPPPREVYEQYF. In DNA, the CDR3 is TGCAGTGCTAAAATTCCTCCCCCGAGAGAGGTCTACGAGCAGTACTTC.

Notes on this clonotype: This sequence may be a read error, since a much larger clone differs from it by one base. The rearrangement uses TRBV12-3 or TRBV12-4 and TRBJ2-3; D gene unclear. The CDR3 totals 12 residues. The CDR3 here is CAGSLLLDTQYF. Here the CDR3 DNA reads TGTGCCGGCAGTTTACTGCTGGATACGCAGTATTTT.

This clonotype appeared a few times. A much larger clone sits a single nucleotide away, making a read error possible. This chain uses TRBV7-9 with TRBJ1-4; D ambiguous. Germline loops: CDR1 SEHNR, CDR2 FQNEAQ (reference sequence). This CDR3 is built from 16 residues. The CDR3, as DNA: TGTGCCAGCAGCCCTAGCACCGCTGTAGGTCGTGAAAAACGGTTTTTT. Translated: CASSPSTAVGREKRFF.

This clonotype showed up many times. The rearrangement uses TRBV20-1 and TRBJ1-2, with a possible D match to TRBD1 (5 bases). The V gene lost 0 bases and the J gene lost 4 bases, with 9 bases spanning the gap. Germline CDR1 DFQATT, CDR2 SNEGSKA (reference sequence). The CDR3 length is 13 residues. The CDR3 coding sequence is TGCAGTGCTAGAGACGGGGGTTCCTATGGCTACACCTTC. Translating it yields CSARDGGSYGYTF.

This clonotype was found a few times. This sequence may be a read error, since a much larger clone differs from it by one base. V is TRBV7-2 and J is TRBJ2-7, with TRBD1 matching over 9 bases. The CDR3 is 16 amino acids. The germline V gene has CDR1 SGHTA and CDR2 FQGNSA. Trimming removed 0 bases from V and 3 bases from J; junction bases left unmatched: 6. CDR3 protein: CASSLAAGQGGYEQYF. CDR3 in DNA: TGTGCCAGCAGCTTAGCCGCGGGACAGGGCGGCTACGAGCAGTACTTC.

There are many counts of this clonotype. The gene calls are TRBV27 and TRBJ2-5; D possibly corresponds to TRBD1 (5 bases). Germline CDR1 and CDR2: MNHEY and SMNVEV (reference sequence). Deletions cut 4 bases from V and 5 bases from J, with 11 bases between. The CDR3 has 13 amino acids. The CDR3 sequence is CASSWSGQETQYF. The CDR3 DNA sequence: TGTGCCAGCAGTTGGTCAGGGCAGGAGACCCAGTACTTC.

This clonotype occurred many times. The chain carries TRBV30 and TRBJ2-7, with a possible D match to TRBD2 (5 bases). Germline CDR1 and CDR2: GTSNPN and SVGIG (reference sequence). This CDR3 region has 13 residues. Trimming took 4 bases from V and 1 from J, leaving 11 bases between them. The CDR3 DNA follows: TGTGCCTGGAATGAGGGTTGGTCCTACGAGCAGTACTTC. Its translation is CAWNEGWSYEQYF.

The gene calls are TRBV2 and TRBJ1-5; D is unresolved. The CDR3 totals 11 residues. Germline V gene sequence: CDR1 SNHLY, CDR2 FYNNEI. The V gene lost 6 bases and the J gene lost 6 bases, with 6 bases spanning the gap. This CDR3 reads CASRLTQPQHF. The CDR3, as DNA: TGTGCCAGCAGACTGACTCAGCCCCAGCATTTT.

This clonotype was seen many times. V is TRBV6-6 and J is TRBJ2-7, with D possibly being TRBD1 (8 bases). Germline V gene sequence: CDR1 MNHNY, CDR2 SVGAGI (reference sequence). The CDR3 runs 16 residues. Trimming left V 1 base short and J 2 bases short, with 15 bases between. In nucleotides, the CDR3 is TGTGCCAGCAGTTACTTTGAACAGGGGGGGACCTACGAGCAGTACTTC. Protein product: CASSYFEQGGTYEQYF.

This clonotype was counted ten times or more. The V gene is TRBV15, the J gene TRBJ2-3; weak D call: TRBD1 (6 bases). From germline, CDR1 is LNHNV and CDR2 YYDKDF (reference sequence). This CDR3 is built from 17 residues. With 5 bases removed from V and 4 bases from J, the gap between germline ends came to 22 bases. CDR3 coding DNA: TGTGCCACCAGCGGACGAACAGGGATGGGCCCCCCAGATACGCAGTATTTT. Protein product: CATSGRTGMGPPDTQYF.

To note about this clonotype: This could be a read error, since a much larger clone is one nucleotide away. The conserved closing phenylalanine or tryptophan is absent in this CDR3, likely reflecting a read error. The V call is TRBV5-1, the J call TRBJ1-5, with 9 bases identical to TRBD1. This CDR3 is 16 amino acids long. Trimming cost V 0 bases and J 1 base; bases outside gene matches: 2. Germline values: CDR1 SGHRS, CDR2 YFSETQ. The CDR3 sequence is CASSLDGTGSNQPQHV. In DNA, the CDR3 is TGCGCCAGCAGCTTGGACGGGACAGGGAGCAATCAGCCCCAGCATGTT.

The chain couples TRBV10-3 to TRBJ1-1; TRBD1 aligns across 9 bases. After removal of 4 bases from V and 5 bases from J, the junction contained 11 bases not matched to a gene. The CDR3 totals 16 residues. Germline V gives CDR1 ENHRY, CDR2 SYGVKD. The CDR3 spells CAISGDMGQGGTEAFF. The DNA for the CDR3 is TGTGCCATCAGTGGTGATATGGGACAGGGTGGGACTGAAGCTTTCTTT.

With respect to this clonotype: The junction differs from germline at one of its ends, possibly a read error. V and J are TRBV6-5 and TRBJ1-6; D is uncertain. Germline V gene lookup returns CDR1 MNHEY and CDR2 SVGAGI. The CDR3 runs to 16 residues. For the CDR3, the DNA is TGTGCCAGCAGTTTCCAATTACTGGAAAGTGGTTCACCCCGCCACTTT. Translated: CASSFQLLESGSPRHF.

About this clonotype itself: Mismatch with germline at one junction end may stem from a read error. V usage is TRBV5-1 and J usage is TRBJ2-3; no clear D gene. Germline CDR1 and CDR2: SGHRS and YFSETQ. The CDR3 runs 14 residues. CDR3 loop: CASSLKGSIDTQYF. For the CDR3, the DNA is TGCGCCAGCAGCTTGAAAGGAAGCATAGATACGCAGTATTTT.

This clonotype has just a few counts. At one boundary the junction diverges from the germline segment, which might be a read error. The genes are TRBV20-1 and TRBJ2-1, with D hard to call. There are 16 residues in the CDR3. CDR1 DFQATT and CDR2 SNEGSKA come from the germline V gene (reference sequence). Here the CDR3 reads CSTPRRRPSSCNEQFF. CDR3 nucleotides: TGCAGTACTCCGAGGCGGCGTCCGAGCTCCTGCAATGAGCAGTTCTTC.

This clonotype was seen a handful of times. The rearrangement joins TRBV6-5 to TRBJ2-3; TRBD2 matches at 9 bases. CDR1 is MNHEY, CDR2 SVGAGI, per germline. V lost 6 bases, J lost 5 bases, and 6 bases stayed unmatched. CDR3 length: 14 amino acids. CDR3: CASRVAGGGDTQYF. CDR3 nucleotides: TGTGCCAGCAGGGTGGCGGGGGGGGGAGATACGCAGTATTTT.

A note on this clonotype: A read error may account for a junction end that differs from germline. The CDR3 DNA sequence: TGTGACAGCAGTTACACCTGGACTTCAGATACGCAGTATTTT. Its protein is CDSSYTWTSDTQYF. V is TRBV6-2 or TRBV6-3 and J is TRBJ2-3, with a tentative D call TRBD2 (5 bases). Germline-derived CDR1 and CDR2 are MNHEY and SVGEGT. The CDR3 loop spans 14 amino acids.

Points on this clonotype: This sequence may be a read error, since a much larger clone differs from it by one base. The rearrangement joins TRBV7-9 to TRBJ1-2, with a weak D call TRBD1 (5 bases). This CDR3 contains 13 residues. Germline V gives CDR1 SEHNR, CDR2 FQNEAQ (reference sequence). The DNA for the CDR3 is TGTGCCAGCAGCTTAGGAGGAGGGGTTGGCCACACCTTC. This codes for CASSLGGGVGHTF.

A remark on this clonotype: This may come from a read error, since a much larger clone is one base off. The chain links TRBV6-5 to TRBJ2-5; 8 bases agree with TRBD1. Germline CDR1 is MNHEY and CDR2 is SVGAGI. V lost 5 bases, J lost 11 bases, and 16 bases stayed unmatched. This CDR3 is 15 amino acids long. CDR3 protein: CASSRQGSPYNEQYF. The CDR3 DNA reads as TGTGCCAGCAGTCGACAGGGGAGCCCCTACAATGAGCAGTACTTC.

This clonotype was seen ten or more times. The V and J genes are TRBV7-2 and TRBJ2-4; 10 bases line up with TRBD1. The germline gives CDR1 SGHTA, CDR2 FQGNSA. The CDR3 sequence is 17 residues long. The V segment lost 5 bases and the J segment 3 bases; nucleotides outside the gene matches: 10. CDR3 residues: CASSPFPGTGVKNIQYF. For the CDR3, the DNA is TGTGCCAGCAGCCCGTTTCCCGGGACAGGGGTCAAAAACATTCAGTACTTC.

This clonotype came up many times. The genes are TRBV16 and TRBJ1-6; TRBD1 is a possible D gene (5 bases). In germline, CDR1 is KGHSY, CDR2 FQNENV. The CDR3 runs to 15 residues. Trimming cost V 0 bases and J 6 bases, with 9 bases left between them. CDR3 amino acids: CASSQSGEGNSPLHF. CDR3 nucleotide sequence: TGTGCCAGCAGCCAATCAGGGGAAGGTAATTCACCCCTCCACTTT.

This clonotype has more than one count but fewer than ten. The gene calls are TRBV20-1 and TRBJ2-4; 7 bases are shared with TRBD1. The germline gives CDR1 DFQATT, CDR2 SNEGSKA (reference sequence). V shed 2 bases, J shed 0 bases, and the junction held 10 bases outside the gene matches. This CDR3 is 17 amino acids long. The CDR3 region is CSARKTGTHLAKNIQYF. CDR3 in DNA: TGCAGTGCTAGAAAGACAGGGACCCATTTAGCCAAAAACATTCAGTACTTC.

In this sample, this clonotype turned up a few times. The CDR3 spells CASSPPMRAYGYTF. The DNA of the CDR3 is TGTGCCAGCTCACCACCAATGAGGGCCTATGGCTACACCTTC. The rearrangement joins TRBV18 to TRBJ1-2; the D is unclear. V lost 0 bases to trimming and J lost 4 bases, with 9 bases between them. CDR1 and CDR2 from the germline V gene are KGHSH and LQKENI. The CDR3 is 14 residues long.

The sample holds a few counts of this clonotype. The chain links TRBV7-2 to TRBJ1-4; D possibly corresponds to TRBD1 (5 bases). The CDR3 spans 20 residues. The germline gives CDR1 SGHTA, CDR2 FQGNSA. The V end lost 2 bases, the J end lost 10 bases, and 32 bases lay between the germline ends. The CDR3 coding sequence is TGTGCCAGCAGCTTAAAACCACCAGGAGGAACCGGGACCGAGAGAGGAAAACTGTTTTTT. It is translated as CASSLKPPGGTGTERGKLFF.

A few counts support this clonotype. The genes are TRBV12-5 and TRBJ1-5, with D tentatively TRBD1 (6 bases). Germline V gene sequence: CDR1 LGHNT, CDR2 FRNRAP. The germline V and J ends were trimmed by 0 bases and 3 bases, with 12 bases remaining between them. There are 16 residues in the CDR3. For the CDR3, the DNA is TGTGCTAGTGGTTTGGTATTACCAGGGGACAATCAGCCCCAGCATTTT. This translates into CASGLVLPGDNQPQHF.